This T cell receptor beta chain was retrieved from a study of blood T cell repertoires in COVID-19. Sequencing used immunoSEQ multiplex PCR; TCRdb keeps in-frame clones, though not all of them. The sample comprises approximately 230,000 clones, about 79% of which are singletons, and more than 7% rests with the top ten. Germline V gene sequence: CDR1 GTSNPN, CDR2 SVGIG (reference sequence). The CDR3 runs to 12 residues. V lost 0 bases and J lost 8, with 10 bases in between. This clone was recorded once. This chain joins TRBV30 and TRBJ1-2, with D hard to call. The TCR sequence derives from a man older than 75 with acute or convalescent COVID-19. The sample was peripheral blood. The CDR3 bases are TGTGCCTGGAGTGTACAACCGAGGGGCTACACCTTC. This codes for CAWSVQPRGYTF.